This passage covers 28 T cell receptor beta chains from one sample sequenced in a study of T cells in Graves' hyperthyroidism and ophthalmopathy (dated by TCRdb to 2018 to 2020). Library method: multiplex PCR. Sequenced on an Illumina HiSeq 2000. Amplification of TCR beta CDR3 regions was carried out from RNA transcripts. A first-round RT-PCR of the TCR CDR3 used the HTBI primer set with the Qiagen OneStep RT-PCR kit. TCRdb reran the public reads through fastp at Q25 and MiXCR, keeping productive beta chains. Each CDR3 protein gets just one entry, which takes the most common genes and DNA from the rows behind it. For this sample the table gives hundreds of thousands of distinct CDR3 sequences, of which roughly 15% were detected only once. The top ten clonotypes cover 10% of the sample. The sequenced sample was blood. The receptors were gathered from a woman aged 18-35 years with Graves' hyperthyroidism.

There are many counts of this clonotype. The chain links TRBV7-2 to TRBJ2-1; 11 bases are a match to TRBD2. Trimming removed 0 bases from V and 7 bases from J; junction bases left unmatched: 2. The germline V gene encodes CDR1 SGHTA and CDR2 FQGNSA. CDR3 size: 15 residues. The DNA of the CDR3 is TGTGCCAGCAGCTTAGCGCGACTAGCGGGAAATGAGCAGTTCTTC. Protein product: CASSLARLAGNEQFF.

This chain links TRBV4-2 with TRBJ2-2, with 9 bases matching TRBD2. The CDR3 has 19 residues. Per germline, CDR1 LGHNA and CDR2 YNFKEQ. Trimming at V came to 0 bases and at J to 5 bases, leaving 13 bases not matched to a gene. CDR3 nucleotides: TGTGCCAGCAGCCAAGATAGGTTCGCGGCGGGAGGGAATACCGGGGAGCTGTTTTTT. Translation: CASSQDRFAAGGNTGELFF.

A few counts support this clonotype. The CDR3 bases are TGCGCCAGCAGCTTGGGGTCAGGGGTTGGGTGGGCTGAAGCTTTCTTT. It yields the protein CASSLGSGVGWAEAFF. The V and J genes are TRBV5-1 and TRBJ1-1; TRBD1 might be the D (6 bases). The CDR3 contains 16 residues. V lost 0 bases and J 6 bases, leaving 18 bases between the germline ends. Per the germline V gene, CDR1 is SGHRS and CDR2 is YFSETQ.

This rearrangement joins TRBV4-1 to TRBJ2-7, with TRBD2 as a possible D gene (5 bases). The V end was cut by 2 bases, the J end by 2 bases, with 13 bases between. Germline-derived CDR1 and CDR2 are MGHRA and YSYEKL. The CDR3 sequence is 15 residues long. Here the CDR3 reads CASSQLGLGAYEQYF. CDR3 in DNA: TGCGCCAGCAGCCAACTCGGACTGGGAGCCTACGAGCAGTACTTC.

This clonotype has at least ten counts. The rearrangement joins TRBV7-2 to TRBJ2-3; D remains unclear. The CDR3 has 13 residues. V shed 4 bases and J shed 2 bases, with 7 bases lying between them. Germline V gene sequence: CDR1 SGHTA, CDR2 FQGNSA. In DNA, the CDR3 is TGTGCCAGCAGCTCCTCCTACACAGATACGCAGTATTTT. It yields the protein CASSSSYTDTQYF.

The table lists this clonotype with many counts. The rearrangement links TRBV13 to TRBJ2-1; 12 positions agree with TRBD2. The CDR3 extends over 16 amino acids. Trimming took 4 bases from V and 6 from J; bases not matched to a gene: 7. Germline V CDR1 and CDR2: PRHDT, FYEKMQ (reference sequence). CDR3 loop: CASSSLAGGPSNEQFF. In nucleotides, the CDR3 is TGTGCCAGCAGCTCCCTAGCGGGAGGGCCAAGCAATGAGCAGTTCTTC. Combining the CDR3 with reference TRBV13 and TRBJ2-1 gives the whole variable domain AAGVIQSPRHLIKEKRETATLKCYPIPRHDTVYWYQQGPGQDPQFLISFYEKMQSDKGSIPDRFSAQQFSDYHSELNMSSLELGDSALYFCASSSLAGGPSNEQFFGPGTRLTVL.

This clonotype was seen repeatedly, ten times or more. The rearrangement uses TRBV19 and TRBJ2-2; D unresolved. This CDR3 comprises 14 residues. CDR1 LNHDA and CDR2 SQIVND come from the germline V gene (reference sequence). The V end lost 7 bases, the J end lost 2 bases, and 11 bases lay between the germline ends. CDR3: CASTSGPNTGELFF. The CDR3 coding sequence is TGTGCCAGTACCTCGGGTCCTAACACCGGGGAGCTGTTTTTT.

CDR3 region: CASSYYGTGNEGQYF. The DNA of the CDR3 is TGTGCCAGCAGTTACTACGGGACAGGGAATGAAGGGCAGTACTTC. The V gene is TRBV6-5, the J gene TRBJ2-7, with 9 bases matching TRBD1. This CDR3 has 15 amino acids. Germline-derived CDR1 and CDR2 are MNHEY and SVGAGI. V dropped 1 base and J dropped 9; count of bases not matched to a gene: 10.

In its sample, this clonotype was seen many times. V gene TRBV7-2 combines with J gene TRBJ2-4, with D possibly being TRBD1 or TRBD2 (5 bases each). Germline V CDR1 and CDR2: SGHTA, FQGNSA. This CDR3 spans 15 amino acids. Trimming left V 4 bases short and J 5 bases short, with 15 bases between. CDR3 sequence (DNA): TGTGCCAGCAGCTCTTCATCCGGGACGGAAAACATTCAGTACTTC. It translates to CASSSSSGTENIQYF.

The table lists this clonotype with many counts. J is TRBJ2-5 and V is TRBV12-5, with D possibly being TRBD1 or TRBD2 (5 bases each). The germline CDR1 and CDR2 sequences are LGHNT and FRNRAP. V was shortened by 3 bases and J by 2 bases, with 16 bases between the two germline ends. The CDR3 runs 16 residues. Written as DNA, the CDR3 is TGTGCTAGTGGTTTAGGACTCAGGGTAGGGCAAGAGACCCAGTACTTC. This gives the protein CASGLGLRVGQETQYF.

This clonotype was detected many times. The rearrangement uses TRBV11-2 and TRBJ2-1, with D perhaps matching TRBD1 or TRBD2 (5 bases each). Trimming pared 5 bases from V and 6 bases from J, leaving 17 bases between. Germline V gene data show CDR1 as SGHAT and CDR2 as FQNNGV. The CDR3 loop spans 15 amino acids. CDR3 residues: CASSPRDRYLNEQFF. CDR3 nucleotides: TGTGCCAGCAGCCCCCGGGACCGATACCTCAATGAGCAGTTCTTC.

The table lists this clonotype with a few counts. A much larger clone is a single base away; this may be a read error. The CDR3 region has the DNA TGTGCCAGCAGCCCGAGGGCAGGGCCCACAGATACGCAGTATTTT. It specifies CASSPRAGPTDTQYF. This chain links TRBV7-3 with TRBJ2-3; D tentatively fits TRBD1 or TRBD2 (5 bases each). CDR1 is SGHTA and CDR2 is FQGTGA in the germline V gene. The germline V and J ends were trimmed by 5 bases and 2 bases, with 14 bases remaining between them. This CDR3 contains 15 residues.

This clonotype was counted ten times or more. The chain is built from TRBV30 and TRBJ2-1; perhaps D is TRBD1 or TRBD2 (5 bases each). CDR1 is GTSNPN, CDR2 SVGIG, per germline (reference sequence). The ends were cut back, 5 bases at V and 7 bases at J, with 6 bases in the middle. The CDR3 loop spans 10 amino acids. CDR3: CAWGTNEQFF. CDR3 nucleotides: TGTGCCTGGGGGACGAATGAGCAGTTCTTC.

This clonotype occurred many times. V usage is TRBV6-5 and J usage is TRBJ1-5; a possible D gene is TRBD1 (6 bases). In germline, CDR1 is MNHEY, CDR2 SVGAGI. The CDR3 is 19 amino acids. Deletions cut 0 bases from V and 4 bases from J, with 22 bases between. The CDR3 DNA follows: TGTGCCAGCAGTTACTCACGGGGAGGGGGGCCGAGGTCAAATCAGCCCCAGCATTTT. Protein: CASSYSRGGGPRSNQPQHF.

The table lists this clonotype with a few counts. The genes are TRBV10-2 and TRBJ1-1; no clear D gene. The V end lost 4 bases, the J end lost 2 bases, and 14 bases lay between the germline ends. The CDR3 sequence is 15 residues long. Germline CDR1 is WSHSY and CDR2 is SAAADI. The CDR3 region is CASSVLGFLNTEAFF. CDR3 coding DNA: TGCGCCAGCAGTGTACTGGGTTTTCTAAACACTGAAGCTTTCTTT.

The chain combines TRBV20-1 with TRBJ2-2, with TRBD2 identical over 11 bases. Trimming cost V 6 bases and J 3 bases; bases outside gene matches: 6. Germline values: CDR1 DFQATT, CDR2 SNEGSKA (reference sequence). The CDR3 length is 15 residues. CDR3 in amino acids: CSAVTSGIHTGELFF. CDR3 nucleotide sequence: TGCAGTGCGGTGACTAGCGGGATTCACACCGGGGAGCTGTTTTTT.

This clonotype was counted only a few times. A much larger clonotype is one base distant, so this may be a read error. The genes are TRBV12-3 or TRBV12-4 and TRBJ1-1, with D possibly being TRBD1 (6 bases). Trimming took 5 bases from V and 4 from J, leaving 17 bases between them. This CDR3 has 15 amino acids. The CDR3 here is CASSPWGGLSTEAFF. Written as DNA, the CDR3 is TGTGCCAGCAGTCCCTGGGGGGGCCTGAGCACTGAAGCTTTCTTT.

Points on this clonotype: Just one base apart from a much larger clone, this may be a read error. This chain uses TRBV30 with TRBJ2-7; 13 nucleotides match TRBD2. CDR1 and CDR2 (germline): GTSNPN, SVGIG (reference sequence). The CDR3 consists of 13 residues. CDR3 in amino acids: CTWRLAGGHEQYF. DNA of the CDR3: TGTACCTGGAGACTAGCGGGAGGCCACGAGCAGTACTTC.

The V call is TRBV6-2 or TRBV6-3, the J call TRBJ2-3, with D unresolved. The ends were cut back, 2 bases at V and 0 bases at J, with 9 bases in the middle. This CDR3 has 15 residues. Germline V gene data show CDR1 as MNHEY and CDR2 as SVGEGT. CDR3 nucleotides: TGTGCCAGCAGTTACGTGGGTCTTAGCACAGATACGCAGTATTTT. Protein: CASSYVGLSTDTQYF.

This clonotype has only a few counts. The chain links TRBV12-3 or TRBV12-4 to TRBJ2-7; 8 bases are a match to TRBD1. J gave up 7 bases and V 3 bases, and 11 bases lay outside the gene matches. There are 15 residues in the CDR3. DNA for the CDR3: TGTGCCAGCAGTTTTCGTCAGGGGGCGTTAGGTGAGCAGTACTTC. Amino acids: CASSFRQGALGEQYF.

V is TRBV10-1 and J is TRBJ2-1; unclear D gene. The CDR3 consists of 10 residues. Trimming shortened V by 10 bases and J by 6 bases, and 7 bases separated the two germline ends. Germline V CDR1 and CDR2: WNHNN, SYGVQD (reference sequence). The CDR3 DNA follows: TGCGCCATTGCGTGCAATGAGCAGTTCTTC. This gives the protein CAIACNEQFF.

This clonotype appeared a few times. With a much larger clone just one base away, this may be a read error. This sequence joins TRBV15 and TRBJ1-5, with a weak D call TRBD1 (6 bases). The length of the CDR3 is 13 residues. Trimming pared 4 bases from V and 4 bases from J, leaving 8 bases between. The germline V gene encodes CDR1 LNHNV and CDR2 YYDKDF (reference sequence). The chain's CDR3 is CATSKGGNQPQHF. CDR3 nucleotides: TGTGCCACCAGCAAGGGGGGGAATCAGCCCCAGCATTTT.

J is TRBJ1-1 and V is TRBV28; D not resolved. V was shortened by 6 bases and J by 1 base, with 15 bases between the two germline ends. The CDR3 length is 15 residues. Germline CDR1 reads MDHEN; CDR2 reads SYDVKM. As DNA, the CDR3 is TGTGCCAGCAGCACCGTCTGGGCCAGGAACACTGAAGCTTTCTTT. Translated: CASSTVWARNTEAFF.

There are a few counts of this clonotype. The CDR3 DNA reads as TGTGCCATCAGGGCAGGGAGAGATGAGCAGTTCTTC. Protein product: CAIRAGRDEQFF. This chain uses TRBV10-3 with TRBJ2-1; D may correspond to TRBD1 or TRBD2 (5 bases each). Trimming took 6 bases from V and 8 from J, leaving 11 bases between them. The CDR3 runs 12 residues. Germline V gene data show CDR1 as ENHRY and CDR2 as SYGVKD.

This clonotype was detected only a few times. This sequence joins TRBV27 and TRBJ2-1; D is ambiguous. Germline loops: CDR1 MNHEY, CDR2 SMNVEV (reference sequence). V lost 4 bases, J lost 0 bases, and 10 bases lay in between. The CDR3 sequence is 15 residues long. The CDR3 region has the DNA TGTGCCAGCAGTTCCCACAGTACCTCCTACAATGAGCAGTTCTTC. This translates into CASSSHSTSYNEQFF.

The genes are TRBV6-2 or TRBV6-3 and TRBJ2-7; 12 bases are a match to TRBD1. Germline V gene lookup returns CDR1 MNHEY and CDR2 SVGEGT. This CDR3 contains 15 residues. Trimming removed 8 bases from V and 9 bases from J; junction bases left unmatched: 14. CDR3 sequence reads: CASQDPGQGAPGQYF. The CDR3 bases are TGTGCCAGCCAGGACCCGGGACAGGGGGCGCCAGGGCAGTACTTC.

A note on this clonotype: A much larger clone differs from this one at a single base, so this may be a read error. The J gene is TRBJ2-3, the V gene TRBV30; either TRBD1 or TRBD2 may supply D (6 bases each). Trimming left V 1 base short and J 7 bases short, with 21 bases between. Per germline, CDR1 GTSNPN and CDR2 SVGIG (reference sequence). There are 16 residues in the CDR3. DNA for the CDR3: TGTGCCTGGAGTGATTTGTGGGGGGCCGGTACATATACGCAGTATTTT. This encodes CAWSDLWGAGTYTQYF.

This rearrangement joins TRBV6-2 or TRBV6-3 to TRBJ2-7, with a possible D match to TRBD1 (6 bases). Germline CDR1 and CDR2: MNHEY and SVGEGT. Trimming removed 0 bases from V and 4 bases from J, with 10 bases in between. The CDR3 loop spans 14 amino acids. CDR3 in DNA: TGTGCCAGCAGTTACTCTCCCGACAGGTACGAGCAGTACTTC. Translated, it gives CASSYSPDRYEQYF.